The 28 T cell receptor beta chains reported below all come from one sample, sequenced in a study of T-cell memory formation after mild COVID-19. One entry per CDR3 protein, called by TCRdb with MiXCR from the 5' RACE reads. The sample yields about 540,000 distinct CDR3 sequences, just over 20% seen once. Specimen: PBMCs or a T cell subset sorted from them (not recorded which). These receptor sequences come from an adult woman who had mild COVID-19 (a few samples of this study predate the infection). Cell type and time point are not known.

The J gene is TRBJ2-1, the V gene TRBV3-1; maybe TRBD2 (5 bases). Trimming removed 0 bases at V and 3 bases at J, with 12 bases between. Germline lookup yields CDR1 LGHDT and CDR2 YNNKEL (reference sequence). The CDR3 is made up of 16 amino acids. The CDR3 protein is CASSQDRGLSYNEQFF. CDR3 nucleotides: TGTGCCAGCAGCCAAGATCGAGGGCTAAGCTACAATGAGCAGTTCTTC.

Remarks on this clonotype: With a much larger clone just one base away, this may be a read error. This chain links TRBV6-5 with TRBJ2-7; TRBD1 agrees at 11 bases. Germline lookup yields CDR1 MNHEY and CDR2 SVGAGI. The CDR3 has 14 residues. The CDR3 bases are TGTGCCAGCAGTTACAGGGACAGGGGGTACGAGCAGCACTTC. Its protein is CASSYRDRGYEQHF.

The chain combines TRBV20-1 with TRBJ2-1; 7 bases are shared with TRBD1. V lost 6 bases and J lost 7; bases outside the gene matches: 3. Germline CDR1 reads DFQATT; CDR2 reads SNEGSKA (reference sequence). This CDR3 has 11 amino acids. The CDR3 spells CSAPQGNEQFF. The CDR3 DNA reads TGCAGTGCGCCACAGGGGAATGAGCAGTTCTTC.

This clonotype was observed a few times. The chain recombines TRBV6-2 or TRBV6-3 with TRBJ2-7; 11 nucleotides line up with TRBD1. The CDR3 totals 15 residues. Germline V lookup: CDR1 MNHEY, CDR2 SVGEGT. V gave up 2 bases and J gave up 6 bases; unmatched junction bases: 6. This chain's CDR3 is CASSYAGQGVGEQYF. The CDR3, as DNA: TGTGCCAGCAGTTACGCGGGACAGGGGGTTGGCGAGCAGTACTTC.

This clonotype was counted many times. The chain carries TRBV27 and TRBJ2-2, with 12 bases aligning to TRBD2. V lost 4 bases and J lost 2; bases outside the gene matches: 5. CDR3 length: 17 residues. Germline V CDR1 and CDR2: MNHEY, SMNVEV (reference sequence). The DNA for the CDR3 is TGTGCCAGCAGTTCGACTAGCGGGAGACCAAACACCGGGGAGCTGTTTTTT. As protein: CASSSTSGRPNTGELFF.

This clonotype was counted a few times. The V and J genes are TRBV10-3 and TRBJ1-5; D call uncertain. The ends were cut back, 0 bases at V and 7 bases at J, with 13 bases in the middle. Germline CDR1 reads ENHRY; CDR2 reads SYGVKD. The CDR3 consists of 15 residues. The CDR3 loop is CAISESRGSNQPQHF. CDR3 nucleotides: TGTGCCATCAGTGAGTCGCGTGGCAGTAACCAGCCCCAGCATTTT.

The chain combines TRBV5-6 with TRBJ1-2; the match to TRBD1 covers 9 bases. This CDR3 has 13 residues. After removal of 8 bases from V and 4 bases from J, the junction contained 6 bases not matched to a gene. Germline V lookup: CDR1 SGHDT, CDR2 YYEEEE. The CDR3 DNA reads TGTGCCAGTTCGGGACAGGGCCTCTATGGCTACACCTTC. It encodes CASSGQGLYGYTF.

CDR3 in amino acids: CATSREIAGGLADQFF. The DNA of the CDR3 is TGTGCCACCAGCAGAGAGATAGCGGGGGGGCTTGCCGATCAGTTCTTC. V usage is TRBV15 and J usage is TRBJ2-1, with TRBD2 matching 11 bases. Germline V lookup: CDR1 LNHNV, CDR2 YYDKDF (reference sequence). The CDR3 has 16 amino acids. Germline trimming cut 0 bases from V and 13 bases from J; bases unmatched to any gene: 11.

The chain links TRBV12-3 or TRBV12-4 to TRBJ1-6, with no clear D. Trimming left V 6 bases short and J 8 bases short, with 17 bases between. This CDR3 is 15 amino acids long. This CDR3 is CASSFDPGVDSPLHF. The CDR3 bases are TGTGCCAGCAGCTTTGATCCTGGGGTGGATTCACCCCTCCACTTT.

This clonotype has a count of ten or more. CDR3 in amino acids: CATSDAGEGRETQYF. CDR3 sequence (DNA): TGTGCCACCAGTGATGCAGGGGAGGGTCGGGAGACCCAGTACTTC. The chain combines TRBV24-1 with TRBJ2-5, with a weak D call TRBD2 (7 bases). The CDR3 is made up of 15 amino acids. The V end was cut by 3 bases, the J end by 5 bases, with 15 bases between. CDR1 and CDR2 (germline): KGHDR, SFDVKD.

The table lists this clonotype with a few counts. The chain joins TRBV25-1 to TRBJ2-3; D not resolved. Germline values: CDR1 MGHDK, CDR2 SYGVNS. The CDR3 covers 16 residues. With 3 bases removed from V and 1 base from J, the gap between germline ends came to 14 bases. CDR3 in amino acids: CASSDRLVSGTDTQYF. The CDR3 nucleotides are TGTGCCAGCAGTGACCGGTTGGTGAGTGGCACAGATACGCAGTATTTT.

There are a few counts of this clonotype. The rearrangement uses TRBV19 and TRBJ2-1, with 7 bases fitting TRBD2. The germline V gene encodes CDR1 LNHDA and CDR2 SQIVND (reference sequence). V lost 3 bases, J lost 3 bases, and 17 bases stayed unmatched. This CDR3 is built from 19 residues. The CDR3 sequence: CASSITPSGISDGYNEQFF. The CDR3 DNA follows: TGTGCCAGTAGTATTACTCCAAGCGGGATCTCAGACGGCTACAATGAGCAGTTCTTC.

As DNA, the CDR3 is TGTGCCAGCAGGATGGACAGGGTCCCGGGCGGGGCCAACGTCCTGACTTTC. Translating it yields CASRMDRVPGGANVLTF. The V and J genes are TRBV6-2 or TRBV6-3 and TRBJ2-6; 8 bases are a match to TRBD1. V trimming: 6 bases; J trimming: 4 bases; junction bases outside the gene matches: 11. The length of the CDR3 is 17 residues. The germline V gene has CDR1 MNHEY and CDR2 SVGEGT.

This rearrangement joins TRBV4-3 to TRBJ1-2; 10 bases are shared with TRBD1. Germline CDR1 and CDR2: LGHNA and YSLEER. V shed 4 bases, J shed 3 bases, and the junction held 5 bases outside the gene matches. This CDR3 has 15 amino acids. CDR3 nucleotides: TGCGCCAGCAGCCCAGACAGGGGGCTCGACTATGGCTACACCTTC. It is translated as CASSPDRGLDYGYTF.

In this sample, this clonotype turned up a few times. DNA of the CDR3: TGTGCCAGCAGCTTACCTCCCGACGGTGAGCAGTTCTTC. Protein product: CASSLPPDGEQFF. The chain employs TRBV5-4 and TRBJ2-1; the D is unclear. This CDR3 region has 13 residues. CDR1 is SGHNT and CDR2 is YYREEE in the germline V gene (reference sequence). With 2 bases removed from V and 9 bases from J, the gap between germline ends came to 12 bases.

This clonotype was found many times. This sequence joins TRBV12-3 or TRBV12-4 and TRBJ2-7; D is possibly TRBD1 (5 bases). V was cut by 6 bases and J by 3 bases, with 9 bases left in between. This CDR3 has 12 residues. The CDR3: CASSSRVYEQYF. The CDR3 region has the DNA TGTGCCAGCAGCAGCAGGGTCTACGAGCAGTACTTC.

This clonotype was detected only a few times. V usage is TRBV9 and J usage is TRBJ2-2, with D possibly being TRBD2 (5 bases). Trimming stripped 4 bases from V and 4 bases from J, with 20 bases between. The germline gives CDR1 SGDLS, CDR2 YYNGEE. The CDR3 runs 17 residues. The CDR3 bases are TGTGCCAGCAGCTCCATAAGTAGCGAGGTTCGCACCGGGGAGCTGTTTTTT. Translation: CASSSISSEVRTGELFF.

This clonotype was found a few times. The chain uses TRBV5-1 and TRBJ2-5, with 8 bases that match TRBD2. The germline V gene encodes CDR1 SGHRS and CDR2 YFSETQ. This CDR3 has 14 residues. The J segment lost 5 bases and the V segment lost 4 bases, leaving 7 bases of the junction unmatched. CDR3 bases: TGCGCCAGCAGCATACAGGAGCGGGGGGAGACCCAGTACTTC. This sequence encodes CASSIQERGETQYF.

This chain joins TRBV29-1 and TRBJ2-1, with TRBD2 matching 8 bases. J lost 7 bases, V lost 5 bases, and 22 bases had no gene match. CDR1 and CDR2 from the germline V gene are SQVTM and ANQGSEA. The CDR3 length is 18 residues. The CDR3 coding sequence is TGCAGCGTTCGAAGGGGCGCGGCGGAACTAGCGGTCGGGAATGAGCAGTTCTTC. Its protein product is CSVRRGAAELAVGNEQFF.

This clonotype was seen a handful of times. The genes are TRBV3-1 and TRBJ2-3; 8 positions agree with TRBD1. With 4 bases clipped from V and 1 base from J, the junction kept 7 bases outside the gene matches. There are 16 residues in the CDR3. Germline assignment: CDR1 LGHDT and CDR2 YNNKEL (reference sequence). CDR3 residues: CASSRGQTGGTDTQYF. CDR3 sequence (DNA): TGTGCCAGCAGCCGAGGCCAGACAGGGGGCACAGATACGCAGTATTTT.

In this sample, this clonotype turned up a few times. CDR3 sequence (DNA): TGTGCCAGCAGCCCGATTAGCGGAGCCCCCAACACCGGGGAGCTGTTTTTT. This translates into CASSPISGAPNTGELFF. The V call is TRBV7-8, the J call TRBJ2-2, with D perhaps matching TRBD2 (6 bases). Per germline, CDR1 SGHVS and CDR2 FQNEAQ. The CDR3 has 17 residues. V lost 5 bases and J 2 bases, leaving 18 bases between the germline ends. Looking up the rest from reference TRBV7-8 and TRBJ2-2 gives the full variable domain: GAGVSQSPRYKVAKRGQDVALRCDPISGHVSLFWYQQALGQGPEFLTYFQNEAQLDKSGLPSDRFFAERPEGSVSTLKIQRTQQEDSAVYLCASSPISGAPNTGELFFGEGSRLTVL.

The CDR3 bases are TGTGCCAGTAGTCCGGTCCTTCGGACTGAAGCTTTCTTT. It codes for CASSPVLRTEAFF. The gene calls are TRBV19 and TRBJ1-1; unclear D gene. This CDR3 has 13 residues. Germline V lookup: CDR1 LNHDA, CDR2 SQIVND (reference sequence). The ends were cut back, 5 bases at V and 5 bases at J, with 12 bases in the middle.

CDR3 amino acids: CASSPSGARANTGELFF. For the CDR3, the DNA is TGTGCCAGCAGTCCCTCGGGGGCCCGCGCGAACACCGGGGAGCTGTTTTTT. The chain couples TRBV12-3 or TRBV12-4 to TRBJ2-2; TRBD1 or TRBD2 may be the D gene (6 bases each). The V end was cut by 5 bases, the J end by 0 bases, with 16 bases between. The CDR3 covers 17 residues.

This rearrangement joins TRBV5-1 to TRBJ1-1, with a tentative D call TRBD1 (6 bases). V lost 0 bases and J 1 base, leaving 10 bases between the germline ends. The V gene's germline CDR1 is SGHRS and CDR2 YFSETQ. The CDR3 loop spans 15 amino acids. The CDR3 sequence is CASSLGQAGNTEAFF. In DNA, the CDR3 is TGCGCCAGCAGCTTGGGACAGGCAGGGAACACTGAAGCTTTCTTT.

As DNA, the CDR3 is TGCAGTGCTAGAGCTCTAGGATTTGGGGAGACCCAGTACTTC. It specifies CSARALGFGETQYF. This rearrangement joins TRBV20-1 to TRBJ2-5, with unresolved D. This CDR3 comprises 14 residues. V was cut by 1 base and J by 5 bases, with 14 bases left in between. Germline values: CDR1 DFQATT, CDR2 SNEGSKA (reference sequence).

This rearrangement joins TRBV10-3 to TRBJ2-5; perhaps TRBD1 as D (6 bases). V gave up 0 bases and J gave up 5 bases, with 19 bases separating them. This CDR3 region has 17 residues. CDR1 and CDR2 (germline): ENHRY, SYGVKD. The CDR3 coding sequence is TGTGCCATCAGTGAGTCCATAGTTCGACAGGACGTGGAGACCCAGTACTTC. It encodes CAISESIVRQDVETQYF.

This chain joins TRBV7-8 and TRBJ2-3; unclear D gene. Germline CDR1 is SGHVS and CDR2 is FQNEAQ. The CDR3 totals 16 residues. The V end was cut by 2 bases, the J end by 2 bases, with 14 bases between. Here the CDR3 DNA reads TGTGCCAGCAGCTTATACCAGCCCGTTGCCACAGATACGCAGTATTTT. This gives the protein CASSLYQPVATDTQYF.

The V and J genes are TRBV7-9 and TRBJ2-3; D gene ambiguous. The V gene's germline CDR1 is SEHNR and CDR2 FQNEAQ (reference sequence). The CDR3 totals 16 residues. V was cut by 2 bases and J by 3 bases, with 15 bases left in between. Written as DNA, the CDR3 is TGTGCCAGCAGCTTAAGGCAGTCAGCACGGACAGATACGCAGTATTTT. Its protein product is CASSLRQSARTDTQYF.